The rows below give T cell receptor beta chains drawn from one sample of a study of blood T cell repertoires in COVID-19. Some clones are missing from TCRdb's copy, which holds only in-frame ones; the method was immunoSEQ multiplex PCR. The repertoire includes some 460,000 clones, 87% of them detected once, and about 0.75% sits in the top ten. Specimen: PBMCs or T cells enriched from blood (not recorded which). Receptor source: a woman aged 18 to 35 who had recovered from COVID-19. Each CDR3 is given with its conserved first and last residue. D genes are given only for firm matches. Not all rows give a size; the values are once, few, many and, for expanded clones, a class.

clone_size	d_call	cdr3_length	v_call	j_call	cdr3_aa	cdr3_nt
-	TRBD2	17	TRBV4-2	TRBJ2-3	CASSQEMGGGVGDTQYF	TGTGCCAGCAGCCAAGAAATGGGGGGGGGAGTAGGAGATACGCAGTATTTT
-	-	14	TRBV5-4	TRBJ1-4	CASSLGGVFEKLFF	TGTGCCAGCAGCTTGGGGGGGGTTTTTGAAAAACTGTTTTTT
-	TRBD1	16	TRBV7-2	TRBJ1-2	CASSFPDRTPSYGYTF	TGTGCCAGCAGCTTCCCGGACAGGACTCCCTCCTATGGCTACACCTTC
-	TRBD2	17	TRBV5-1	TRBJ2-7	CASSLAGLVNRGYEQYF	TGCGCCAGCAGCTTGGCGGGACTAGTTAACAGAGGGTACGAGCAGTACTTC
-	-	12	TRBV28	TRBJ2-3	CASSWGVPPQYF	TGTGCCAGCAGTTGGGGGGTCCCCCCGCAGTATTTT
-	-	14	TRBV3-1/TRBV3-2	TRBJ1-2	CASSQDRVPSGYTF	TGTGCCAGCAGCCAAGATCGAGTTCCCTCGGGCTACACCTTC
-	TRBD1	14	TRBV7-6	TRBJ2-7	CASSRVGQGDEQYF	TGTGCCAGCAGCCGAGTAGGACAGGGGGACGAGCAGTACTTC
-	-	13	TRBV12-3/TRBV12-4	TRBJ2-1	CAGSRDTDNEQFF	TGTGCCGGATCCCGGGACACAGACAATGAGCAGTTCTTC
-	-	13	TRBV10-2	TRBJ1-5	CASSGTGNQPQHF	TGCGCCAGCAGTGGGACAGGCAATCAGCCCCAGCATTTT
-	-	12	TRBV6-5	TRBJ2-4	CASSLSKNIQYF	TGTGCCAGCAGCCTATCCAAAAACATTCAGTACTTC
-	-	13	TRBV15	TRBJ1-2	CATSVERNYGYTF	TGTGCCACCAGCGTCGAGAGGAACTATGGCTACACCTTC
once	-	13	TRBV19	TRBJ1-1	CASSIPGEGEAFF	TGTGCCAGTAGTATTCCGGGAGAAGGTGAAGCTTTCTTT
-	TRBD1	14	TRBV18	TRBJ1-1	CASSRDRQNTEAFF	TGTGCCAGCTCACGGGACAGGCAGAACACTGAAGCTTTCTTT
-	-	14	TRBV7-9	TRBJ1-1	CASSSFTGNTEAFF	TGTGCCAGCAGCTCATTTACAGGGAACACTGAAGCTTTCTTT
once	-	17	TRBV18	TRBJ1-1	CASSPSGFEARNTEAFF	TGTGCCAGCTCACCTTCGGGTTTCGAGGCAAGGAACACTGAAGCTTTCTTT
-	TRBD1	15	TRBV6-5	TRBJ2-7	CASSYSGTGTYEQYF	TGTGCCAGCAGTTACTCAGGGACAGGGACCTACGAGCAGTACTTC
-	-	12	TRBV3-1/TRBV3-2	TRBJ2-7	CASSPGGIEQYF	TGTGCCAGCAGCCCCGGGGGAATCGAGCAGTACTTC
-	TRBD1	16	TRBV5-1	TRBJ2-2	CASSFRTGANTGELFF	TGCGCCAGCAGCTTCCGGACAGGGGCCAACACCGGGGAGCTGTTTTTT
-	-	14	TRBV7-9	TRBJ1-1	CASSLEGSGTEAFF	TGTGCCAGCAGCTTAGAAGGCTCGGGGACTGAAGCTTTCTTT
-	-	13	TRBV27	TRBJ2-4	CASSPGLKNIQYF	TGTGCCAGCAGTCCGGGACTTAAAAACATTCAGTACTTC